Listed below are T cell receptor beta chains from one sample, sequenced in a study of Graves' ophthalmopathy and Graves' hyperthyroidism. TCRdb reprocessed the multiplex PCR reads with MiXCR, giving one entry per CDR3 protein. The data hold approximately 700,000 distinct CDR3 sequences, with about 41% observed a single time. Input material: peripheral blood. Receptors were obtained from an adult man with Graves' ophthalmopathy. CDR3s include the opening cysteine and the closing phenylalanine or tryptophan. Fields, in order: D gene, clone size, J gene, V gene, CDR3 DNA, CDR3 protein. A D gene is named only where the DNA matches it firmly. Expanded clones get a size class; other rows say once, few or many, or leave the size out.

-	few	TRBJ2-7	TRBV6-5	TGTGCCAGCAGCAAAGCAGGGGACACCTACGAGCAGTACTTC	CASSKAGDTYEQYF
TRBD1	many	TRBJ1-1	TRBV12-3/TRBV12-4	TGTGCCAGCAGTTTCGCGGACAGGGTAGGCACTGAAGCTTTCTTT	CASSFADRVGTEAFF
TRBD2	many	TRBJ2-7	TRBV20-1	TGCAGTGCTAGGACTAGCGTGACCTACGAGCAGTACTTC	CSARTSVTYEQYF
-	-	TRBJ2-5	TRBV27	TGTGCCAGCAGTCCGCAGGGTGGGACCCAGTACTTC	CASSPQGGTQYF
-	many	TRBJ1-2	TRBV5-5	TGTGCCAGCAGCTCAGCAGGGATCCCCTATGGCTACACCTTC	CASSSAGIPYGYTF
TRBD1	many	TRBJ2-7	TRBV7-9	TGTGCCAGCAGCTTAGCCTCCGGGACAGGTTTCTCCTACGAGCAGTACTTC	CASSLASGTGFSYEQYF
TRBD1	-	TRBJ1-1	TRBV2	TGTGCCAGCTTGGACAGGGCGAACACTGAAGCTTTCTTT	CASLDRANTEAFF
-	-	TRBJ2-1	TRBV24-1	TGTGCCACCAGTGATAGAGGGGCAGGGTACAATGAGCAGTTCTTC	CATSDRGAGYNEQFF
-	few	TRBJ1-2	TRBV7-9	TGTGCCAGCAGCTTGGTCTGGGGCGGGACACTGCCTAACTATGGCTACACCTTC	CASSLVWGGTLPNYGYTF
-	many	TRBJ2-2	TRBV7-9	TGTGCCAGCATTGTGAACACAGGGATCGGGGAGCTGTTTTTT	CASIVNTGIGELFF
-	many	TRBJ2-5	TRBV7-7	TGTGCCAGCAGCTTAGGGGGGCAGGGAGGATGGCAAGAGACCCAGTACTTC	CASSLGGQGGWQETQYF
-	many	TRBJ2-7	TRBV7-2	TGTGCCAGCACCCCTACGTCCAGGATCCCCTCCTACGAGCAGTACTTC	CASTPTSRIPSYEQYF
TRBD1	-	TRBJ1-2	TRBV2	TGTGCCAGCAGCCAAAGGACAGGGGCTAACTATGGCTACACCTTC	CASSQRTGANYGYTF
-	-	TRBJ1-2	TRBV10-3	TGTGCCATCAGTGACATAGGGTATGGCTACACCTTC	CAISDIGYGYTF
TRBD1	-	TRBJ1-6	TRBV25-1	TGTGCCAGCGGGACTGGACAGGGGGCATCACCCCTCCACTTT	CASGTGQGASPLHF
-	few	TRBJ2-2	TRBV20-1	TGCAGTGCTAGACAGGGATGGACCGGGGAGCTGTTTTTT	CSARQGWTGELFF
-	many	TRBJ1-5	TRBV4-2	TGTGCCAGCAGCCAAGATGAGAAAACGCGGCAGCCCCAGCATTTT	CASSQDEKTRQPQHF
TRBD1	many	TRBJ2-6	TRBV10-3	TGTGCCATCAGGCCGGGACAGGGGGGCCCTGGGGCCAACGTCCTGACTTTC	CAIRPGQGGPGANVLTF
TRBD1	many	TRBJ2-5	TRBV20-1	TGCAGTGCCAGACTACAGGGGTATTCTGAGACCCAGTACTTC	CSARLQGYSETQYF
-	many	TRBJ2-5	TRBV4-3	TGCGCCAGCAGCCATGATACATCCGAGACCCAGTACTTC	CASSHDTSETQYF
-	few	TRBJ1-5	TRBV6-5	TGTGCCAGCAGTTCAAGAGCGGCGGCCTATAGCAATCAGCCCCAGCATTTT	CASSSRAAAYSNQPQHF
TRBD2	many	TRBJ2-5	TRBV7-8	TGTGCCAGCAGCGAGCTAGCGGGAGCGGAAGAGACCCAGTACTTC	CASSELAGAEETQYF
-	many	TRBJ1-5	TRBV7-9	TGTGCCAGCAAAGGCCAGGGCAATCAGCCCCAGCATTTT	CASKGQGNQPQHF
TRBD2	few	TRBJ2-5	TRBV7-9	TGTGCCAGCAGCCCCGGGGCTAGCGGGGGGGCAGAAGAGACCCAGTACTTC	CASSPGASGGAEETQYF
TRBD2	many	TRBJ2-2	TRBV9	TGTGCCAGCAGCTCGGGACTAGCGGAGACCGGGGAGCTGTTTTTT	CASSSGLAETGELFF
TRBD1	-	TRBJ2-7	TRBV18	TGTGCCAGCTCACCCTCGACCCGGACAGGCTACGAGCAGTACTTC	CASSPSTRTGYEQYF
-	-	TRBJ2-5	TRBV10-3	TGTGCCATCAGTGCCTCCCGGGCAGGACGGGAGACCCAGTACTTC	CAISASRAGRETQYF
-	-	TRBJ1-5	TRBV12-5	TGTGCCAGCAGTGGGAGGGGGCCCCAGCATTTT	CASSGRGPQHF